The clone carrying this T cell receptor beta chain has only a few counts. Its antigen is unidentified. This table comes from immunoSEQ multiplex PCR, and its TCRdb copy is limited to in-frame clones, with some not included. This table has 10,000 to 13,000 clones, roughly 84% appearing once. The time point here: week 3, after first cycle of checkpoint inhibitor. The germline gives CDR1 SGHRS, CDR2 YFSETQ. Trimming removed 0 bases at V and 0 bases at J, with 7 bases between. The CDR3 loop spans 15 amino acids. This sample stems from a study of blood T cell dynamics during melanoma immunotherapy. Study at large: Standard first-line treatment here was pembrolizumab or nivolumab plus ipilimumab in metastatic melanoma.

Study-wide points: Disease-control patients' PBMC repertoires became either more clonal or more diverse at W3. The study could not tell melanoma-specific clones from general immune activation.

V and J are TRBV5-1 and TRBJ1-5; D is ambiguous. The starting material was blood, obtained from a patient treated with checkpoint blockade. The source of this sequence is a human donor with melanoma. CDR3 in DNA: TGCGCCAGCAGCTTGGACGGAAATAGCAATCAGCCCCAGCATTTT. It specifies CASSLDGNSNQPQHF.